This T cell receptor (beta chain) was recorded in a study of shared clonotypes between healthy human individuals. V was pared by 3 bases and J by 1 base, with 12 bases of the junction left unmatched. CDR3 length: 19 amino acids. CDR1 is SGHVS, CDR2 FNYEAQ, per germline. CD45RO-negative CD8 cells positively selected for CCR7 made up the naive population, which excluded terminally differentiated effector memory CD45RA+ cells. Data came from immunoSEQ multiplex PCR; TCRdb stores just in-frame clones and leaves some out. The table shows more than 2 million clones, with around 93% occurring only once. The chain uses TRBV7-6 and TRBJ2-5; 12 nucleotides agree with TRBD2. Sequenced: naive CD8+ T cells from PBMCs. This TCR derives from a man aged 18 to 30 in good health. Some clones in this sample may be carry-over from other donors' samples. CDR3 in DNA: TGTGCCAGCAGCTTCAAGACTAGCGGGAGAAAGATGGGCCAAGAGACCCAGTACTTC. This translates into CASSFKTSGRKMGQETQYF.